This passage covers 18 T cell receptor beta chains from one sample sequenced in a study of blood T cell repertoires in COVID-19. Clones were sequenced by immunoSEQ multiplex PCR, and TCRdb holds only the in-frame ones, with some missing. Of 120,000 or so clones detected, 88% appear once; the ten largest clones hold 1.5%. Sequencing used peripheral blood. The receptors here all came from a human donor in a cohort sampled during active COVID-19.

This chain links TRBV29-1 with TRBJ2-1; TRBD2 might be the D (5 bases). The CDR3 spans 13 residues. Germline CDR1 is SQVTM and CDR2 is ANQGSEA. Trimming pared 7 bases from V and 4 bases from J, leaving 14 bases between. CDR3 in DNA: TGCAGCGGGAGATCCCGGGATTACAATGAGCAGTTCTTC. Protein product: CSGRSRDYNEQFF.

Only one count was recorded for this clone. The J gene is TRBJ1-1, the V gene TRBV6-5, with D uncertain. The V gene lost 5 bases and the J gene lost 0 bases, with 7 bases spanning the gap. The length of the CDR3 is 13 residues. Germline values: CDR1 MNHEY, CDR2 SVGAGI. The CDR3 loop is CASSPHMNTEAFF. The DNA of the CDR3 is TGTGCCAGCAGTCCCCACATGAACACTGAAGCTTTCTTT.

This rearrangement joins TRBV18 to TRBJ2-7; D is uncertain. Trimming pared 2 bases from V and 4 bases from J, leaving 9 bases between. Per the germline V gene, CDR1 is KGHSH and CDR2 is LQKENI. The CDR3 length is 13 residues. CDR3 nucleotides: TGTGCCAGCTCACCAGCAGTATCTTACGAGCAGTACTTC. This encodes CASSPAVSYEQYF.

This clone was recorded only once. The chain uses TRBV6-5 and TRBJ1-2; D might be TRBD1 (5 bases). The CDR3 spans 15 residues. Germline lookup yields CDR1 MNHEY and CDR2 SVGAGI. V was pared by 2 bases and J by 2 bases, with 12 bases between. CDR3 in amino acids: CASSYGGRTNYGYTF. The DNA for the CDR3 is TGTGCCAGCAGTTACGGCGGCAGGACAAACTATGGCTACACCTTC.

The chain combines TRBV16 with TRBJ1-1; the match to TRBD1 covers 7 bases. The CDR3 has 16 amino acids. Germline lookup yields CDR1 KGHSY and CDR2 FQNENV. V was clipped by 2 bases and J by 0 bases; unmatched bases: 6. The CDR3 spells CASSQPNTGVNTEAFF. The CDR3 DNA is TGTGCCAGCAGCCAACCTAATACAGGGGTGAACACTGAAGCTTTCTTT.

CDR3 DNA: TGTGCCAGCAGCTTAGATTGGGCTAGCTATAGCACAGATACGCAGTATTTT. Protein sequence: CASSLDWASYSTDTQYF. The chain combines TRBV7-9 with TRBJ2-3; D is perhaps TRBD2 (5 bases). Per germline, CDR1 SEHNR and CDR2 FQNEAQ (reference sequence). The CDR3 is 17 amino acids. Trimming left V 1 base short and J 0 bases short, with 14 bases between.

The chain combines TRBV28 with TRBJ2-1; 9 bases map to TRBD2. With V trimmed by 6 bases and J by 4 bases, 19 bases remained unmatched. The germline CDR1 and CDR2 sequences are MDHEN and SYDVKM. This CDR3 is built from 19 residues. The CDR3 sequence: CASRTDGIAGEREYNEQFF. For the CDR3, the DNA is TGTGCCAGCAGGACCGACGGGATAGCGGGAGAAAGAGAGTACAATGAGCAGTTCTTC.

This sequence joins TRBV7-9 and TRBJ1-2, with D tentatively TRBD1 (6 bases). CDR1 is SEHNR and CDR2 is FQNEAQ in the germline V gene (reference sequence). The length of the CDR3 is 14 residues. Trimming cost V 5 bases and J 8 bases, with 18 bases left between them. CDR3 DNA sequence: TGTGCCAGCAGCAAACGGGGGGGCGGTGAAGGCTACACCTTC. Protein sequence: CASSKRGGGEGYTF.

V and J are TRBV6-5 and TRBJ1-1; TRBD1 might be the D (6 bases). Germline V gives CDR1 MNHEY, CDR2 SVGAGI. CDR3 length: 11 residues. V shed 8 bases and J shed 11 bases, with 15 bases lying between them. CDR3 region: CASWGLSGAFF. In nucleotides, the CDR3 is TGTGCCAGCTGGGGGCTGAGTGGCGCTTTCTTT.

The genes are TRBV9 and TRBJ2-3; TRBD2 agrees at 7 bases. V lost 0 bases and J lost 6; bases outside the gene matches: 7. From germline, CDR1 is SGDLS and CDR2 YYNGEE. This CDR3 has 15 amino acids. This CDR3 reads CASSVGLGRGDTQYF. As DNA, the CDR3 is TGTGCCAGCAGCGTAGGTTTGGGGCGGGGGGATACGCAGTATTTT.

This clone appeared once. The chain combines TRBV9 with TRBJ1-6; D ambiguous. The CDR3 is made up of 15 amino acids. V lost 0 bases, J lost 9 bases, and 13 bases lay in between. Germline V CDR1 and CDR2: SGDLS, YYNGEE. DNA for the CDR3: TGTGCCAGCAGCGTAGGCGGGGTGCGGAGTTCACCCCTCCACTTT. Its translation: CASSVGGVRSSPLHF.

The chain links TRBV11-2 to TRBJ2-5; perhaps TRBD1 as D (8 bases). V lost 2 bases and J 2 bases, leaving 15 bases between the germline ends. CDR1 and CDR2 from the germline V gene are SGHAT and FQNNGV. The CDR3 loop spans 16 amino acids. The CDR3 DNA is TGTGCCAGCAGCTTACACAGGGGGGGCTTACAAGAGACCCAGTACTTC. It codes for CASSLHRGGLQETQYF.

The J gene is TRBJ2-1, the V gene TRBV9; 10 bases are shared with TRBD2. V was pared by 2 bases and J by 10 bases, with 9 bases of the junction left unmatched. This CDR3 spans 15 amino acids. Looked up from germline, CDR1 is SGDLS and CDR2 is YYNGEE. The CDR3, as DNA: TGTGCCAGCAGCGTTCTACAGCGGGGGGGCGTGGAGCAGTTCTTC. Protein product: CASSVLQRGGVEQFF.

The chain has TRBV6-5 and TRBJ2-7, with D possibly matching TRBD2 (5 bases). CDR1 is MNHEY, CDR2 SVGAGI, per germline. CDR3 length: 15 amino acids. V lost 0 bases, J lost 0 bases, and 9 bases lay in between. CDR3 residues: CASSYSGSFSYEQYF. The CDR3 DNA reads as TGTGCCAGCAGTTACTCAGGGAGTTTCTCCTACGAGCAGTACTTC.

The chain couples TRBV7-6 to TRBJ2-4; a weak D match, TRBD1 (6 bases). The V end lost 3 bases, the J end lost 13 bases, and 16 bases lay between the germline ends. CDR3 size: 13 residues. Germline lookup yields CDR1 SGHVS and CDR2 FNYEAQ. DNA of the CDR3: TGTGCCAGCAGCTTGGAAAGACAGGCCCCACAGTACTTC. It codes for CASSLERQAPQYF.

The V gene is TRBV12-3 or TRBV12-4, the J gene TRBJ1-5; a weak D match, TRBD1 (5 bases). The V end was cut by 6 bases, the J end by 8 bases, with 14 bases between. The CDR3 has 13 residues. The CDR3 DNA is TGTGCCAGCAGCGGAACTCCAGGGAAGCCCCAGCATTTT. Translating it yields CASSGTPGKPQHF.

The chain recombines TRBV7-2 with TRBJ2-1; D may be TRBD2 (6 bases). Trimming shortened V by 2 bases and J by 4 bases, and 21 bases separated the two germline ends. Germline values: CDR1 SGHTA, CDR2 FQGNSA. The CDR3 consists of 18 residues. The CDR3 protein is CASSLPPGGGNIYNEQFF. DNA for the CDR3: TGTGCCAGCAGCTTACCACCCGGGGGAGGCAATATATACAATGAGCAGTTCTTC.

Comment on this clone: Other nucleotide sequences from this sample produce the same CDR3. The chain recombines TRBV4-1 with TRBJ2-7; TRBD1 matches 7 bases. Germline CDR1 reads MGHRA; CDR2 reads YSYEKL. Trimming removed 1 base from V and 0 bases from J; junction bases left unmatched: 3. The CDR3 contains 15 residues. The CDR3 is CASSQVPGGSYEQYF. Written as DNA, the CDR3 is TGCGCCAGCAGCCAAGTCCCAGGGGGCTCCTACGAGCAGTACTTC.